This T cell receptor delta chain stems from a study of γδ T cells in repeated Plasmodium falciparum infection. Flow sorting of PBMC yielded separate Vgamma9/Vdelta2+ and Vdelta2-negative gammadelta T cell populations for bulk repertoire analysis. The CDR3 is made up of 17 amino acids. Per the germline V gene, CDR1 is GEAIGNYY and CDR2 is EKD. Trimming took 0 bases from V and 7 from J; bases not matched to a gene: 13. A note on this clone: The protein recorded in TCRdb matches a much larger clone and deviates from this DNA's translation at residue 13, suggesting a read error; the protein here is obtained by translating the DNA.

TCRdb reanalysed the multiplex PCR reads with CATT. The sample gives 75,000 to 95,000 delta-chain clones, approximately 0.92% of which show up once; approximately 10% is in the top ten. This sequence originates from a pool of human donors (malaria-infected and uninfected, not separated). This chain uses TRDV2 with TRDJ1; 10 positions match TRDD3. TCRdb is silent on the J gene; assignment here came from matching the DNA to germline. Sequenced: gamma-delta T cells from blood. The DNA of the CDR3 is TGTGCCTGTGACACCCTCCCGGTGGGGGATACTGACGGTAAACTCATCTTT. This translates into CACDTLPVGDTDGKLIF.